The 25 T cell receptor beta chains presented below share a single source sample, sequenced in a study of cytomegalovirus exposure and HLA in healthy donors. Primers for the PCR totalled 60 Vbeta and 13 Jbeta. Clones were sequenced by immunoSEQ multiplex PCR, and TCRdb holds only the in-frame ones, with some missing. The sample carries some 110,000 clones, about 70% recorded once. The sample comprised PBMCs. All receptors derive from a man aged 25-45 years in good health and CMV-seropositive.

The V call is TRBV28, the J call TRBJ1-5; no clear D. Germline assignment: CDR1 MDHEN and CDR2 SYDVKM. The CDR3 runs 13 residues. With 7 bases removed from V and 6 bases from J, the gap between germline ends came to 13 bases. CDR3 residues: CASTTAGSQPQHF. CDR3 nucleotide sequence: TGTGCCAGCACCACAGCGGGGAGTCAGCCCCAGCATTTT.

This clone was observed a handful of times. J is TRBJ2-3 and V is TRBV19, with a tentative D call TRBD1 (5 bases). The CDR3 is 15 residues long. V was shortened by 4 bases and J by 2 bases, with 13 bases between the two germline ends. Germline values: CDR1 LNHDA, CDR2 SQIVND (reference sequence). CDR3 bases: TGTGCCAGTAGTACCGCCGGCAGGGCCACAGATACGCAGTATTTT. It encodes CASSTAGRATDTQYF.

The chain couples TRBV7-9 to TRBJ2-5, with 9 bases matching TRBD1. The end of the DNA fits TRBJ2-7 better, so the J call may be wrong. The CDR3 totals 14 residues. Germline-derived CDR1 and CDR2 are SEHNR and FQNEAQ (reference sequence). CDR3 DNA: TGTGCCAGCAGCTTTGGGACAGGGCCCTACGAGCAGTACTTC. Translating gives CASSFGTGPYEQYF.

The CDR3 sequence is CSVETPGTGRGTDTQYF. CDR3 in DNA: TGCAGCGTTGAGACTCCCGGGACAGGGCGGGGGACAGATACGCAGTATTTT. The rearrangement uses TRBV29-1 and TRBJ2-3; 9 nucleotides align to TRBD1. Germline assignment: CDR1 SQVTM and CDR2 ANQGSEA. J gave up 3 bases and V 3 bases, and 13 bases lay outside the gene matches. The CDR3 extends over 17 amino acids.

This chain joins TRBV2 and TRBJ1-5; 11 nucleotides align to TRBD1. V gave up 7 bases and J gave up 6 bases; unmatched junction bases: 8. The CDR3 has 15 residues. The germline V gene encodes CDR1 SNHLY and CDR2 FYNNEI. CDR3: CASTQEDRGRQPQHF. CDR3 sequence (DNA): TGTGCCAGCACTCAGGAGGACAGGGGGCGTCAGCCCCAGCATTTT.

This clone was seen just once. Because the CDR3's place on the DNA is in doubt, the DNA is left out and the CDR3 is given as listed by TCRdb. This chain uses TRBV5-1 with TRBJ2-3; the D call in the table, TRBD1, was not verified against the DNA. From germline, CDR1 is SGHRS and CDR2 YFSETQ. The CDR3 adds up to 15 amino acids, both ends counted. The CDR3 sequence: CASSTSDRFVDTQYF.

Note on this clone: This sample includes further DNA sequences coding for the same CDR3. This sequence joins TRBV6-1 and TRBJ1-1; D unresolved. There are 13 residues in the CDR3. Germline V gene data show CDR1 as MNHNS and CDR2 as SASEGT. Between the trimmed V and J ends, which lost 5 bases and 1 base, there was a span of 8 bases. CDR3 residues: CASSSRGNTEAFF. CDR3 coding DNA: TGTGCCAGCAGTTCACGCGGGAACACTGAAGCTTTCTTT.

The chain recombines TRBV5-1 with TRBJ2-3; TRBD2 matches at 13 bases. J was trimmed by 1 base and V by 4 bases; bases with no gene match: 3. The CDR3 spans 16 residues. Germline CDR1 and CDR2: SGHRS and YFSETQ. The DNA for the CDR3 is TGCGCCAGCAGCCAAGGACTAGCGGGGGGCACAGATACGCAGTATTTT. Translating it yields CASSQGLAGGTDTQYF. Full variable domain (outside the CDR3, taken from reference TRBV5-1 and TRBJ2-3): KAGVTQTPRYLIKTRGQQVTLSCSPISGHRSVSWYQQTPGQGLQFLFEYFSETQRNKGNFPGRFSGRQFSNSRSEMNVSTLELGDSALYLCASSQGLAGGTDTQYFGPGTRLTVL.

The chain recombines TRBV5-6 with TRBJ2-7; TRBD1 might be the D (6 bases). There are 14 residues in the CDR3. V lost 4 bases and J 2 bases, leaving 13 bases between the germline ends. Germline CDR1 SGHDT, CDR2 YYEEEE. CDR3 residues: CASSVGQLAYEQYF. The CDR3 DNA follows: TGTGCCAGCAGCGTAGGACAGCTCGCCTACGAGCAGTACTTC. Complete variable domain (other parts from reference TRBV5-6 and TRBJ2-7): DAGVTQSPTHLIKTRGQQVTLRCSPKSGHDTVSWYQQALGQGPQFIFQYYEEEERQRGNFPDRFSGHQFPNYSSELNVNALLLGDSALYLCASSVGQLAYEQYFGPGTRLTVT.

This clone is a singleton in its sample. CDR3 sequence (DNA): TGCGCCAGCAGCTTGGCTCCGGGTGGCTATGGCTACACCTTC. It translates to CASSLAPGGYGYTF. The chain carries TRBV5-1 and TRBJ1-2, with unresolved D. CDR3 size: 14 residues. Deletions cut 0 bases from V and 4 bases from J, with 10 bases between. The germline V gene has CDR1 SGHRS and CDR2 YFSETQ.

This chain connects TRBV28 to TRBJ1-2; TRBD1 aligns across 8 bases. The junction had 4 bases not matched to a gene; V was cut back by 6 bases and J by 7 bases. The CDR3 runs 12 residues. The V gene's germline CDR1 is MDHEN and CDR2 SYDVKM. The CDR3 spells CASRSTGGGYTF. The CDR3 DNA sequence: TGTGCCAGCAGGAGCACAGGGGGTGGCTACACCTTC.

V and J are TRBV4-2 and TRBJ2-1, with 11 bases fitting TRBD2. The V gene end was trimmed by 0 bases and the J gene end by 9 bases; junction bases not matched to a gene: 7. Per germline, CDR1 LGHNA and CDR2 YNFKEQ. CDR3 length: 16 residues. CDR3 nucleotide sequence: TGTGCCAGCAGCCAAGATGTACTAGCGGGGGCCCTTGAGCAGTTCTTC. It specifies CASSQDVLAGALEQFF.

The J gene is TRBJ2-7, the V gene TRBV14, with D maybe TRBD2 (6 bases). The CDR3 length is 14 residues. V was trimmed by 0 bases and J by 3 bases, leaving 9 bases between them. CDR1 is SGHDN, CDR2 FVKESK, per germline. CDR3 DNA: TGTGCCAGCAGCCAAGAGTGGAGGGGCTACGAGCAGTACTTC. Translated, it gives CASSQEWRGYEQYF.

The V call is TRBV9, the J call TRBJ1-1; D unresolved. Germline V lookup: CDR1 SGDLS, CDR2 YYNGEE. Trimming left V 4 bases short and J 0 bases short, with 10 bases between. The CDR3 sequence is 14 residues long. CDR3 bases: TGTGCCAGCAGCCCGTCGGGGATGAACACTGAAGCTTTCTTT. This codes for CASSPSGMNTEAFF. Based on the CDR3 plus reference TRBV9 and TRBJ1-1, the full variable domain is DSGVTQTPKHLITATGQRVTLRCSPRSGDLSVYWYQQSLDQGLQFLIQYYNGEERAKGNILERFSAQQFPDLHSELNLSSLELGDSALYFCASSPSGMNTEAFFGQGTRLTVV.

This clone was observed a handful of times. This chain connects TRBV29-1 to TRBJ2-3; the D is unclear. Trimming took off 4 bases at V and 4 bases at J, with 9 bases between the two ends. The length of the CDR3 is 12 residues. In germline, CDR1 is SQVTM, CDR2 ANQGSEA. The CDR3, as DNA: TGCAGCGTTGCCAGGCTGGCAGATACGCAGTATTTT. Translated, it gives CSVARLADTQYF.

The V and J genes are TRBV11-1 and TRBJ1-2; TRBD1 matches at 8 bases. CDR3 length: 14 amino acids. V was pared by 4 bases and J by 8 bases, with 9 bases of the junction left unmatched. Per the germline V gene, CDR1 is SGHAT and CDR2 is FQDESV (reference sequence). The CDR3 DNA reads TGTGCCAGCAGCTGGGGGACAGGCCAAAAAGGCTACACCTTC. Its translation: CASSWGTGQKGYTF. Based on the CDR3 plus reference TRBV11-1 and TRBJ1-2, the full variable domain is EAEVAQSPRYKITEKSQAVAFWCDPISGHATLYWYRQILGQGPELLVQFQDESVVDDSQLPKDRFSAERLKGVDSTLKIQPAELGDSAMYLCASSWGTGQKGYTFGSGTRLTVV.

The genes are TRBV19 and TRBJ1-5, with 8 positions matching TRBD1. Germline V gene lookup returns CDR1 LNHDA and CDR2 SQIVND (reference sequence). The V gene end was trimmed by 7 bases and the J gene end by 4 bases; junction bases not matched to a gene: 12. This CDR3 comprises 16 residues. The CDR3 here is CASNPRTGRGNQPQHF. The CDR3 bases are TGTGCCAGTAACCCTCGGACAGGGCGTGGTAATCAGCCCCAGCATTTT. The full variable domain, in which reference TRBV19 and TRBJ1-5 provide the parts outside the CDR3, is DGGITQSPKYLFRKEGQNVTLSCEQNLNHDAMYWYRQDPGQGLRLIYYSQIVNDFQKGDIAEGYSVSREKKESFPLTVTSAQKNPTAFYLCASNPRTGRGNQPQHFGDGTRLSIL.

The chain combines TRBV14 with TRBJ2-4, with D unresolved. This CDR3 spans 11 amino acids. The V end was cut by 2 bases, the J end by 11 bases, with 7 bases between. Germline loops: CDR1 SGHDN, CDR2 FVKESK. CDR3 nucleotide sequence: TGTGCCAGCAGCCAATTCCAGGTTCAGTACTTC. This gives the protein CASSQFQVQYF. Full variable domain (outside the CDR3, taken from reference TRBV14 and TRBJ2-4): EAGVTQFPSHSVIEKGQTVTLRCDPISGHDNLYWYRRVMGKEIKFLLHFVKESKQDESGMPNNRFLAERTGGTYSTLKVQPAELEDSGVYFCASSQFQVQYFGAGTRLSVL.

V and J are TRBV27 and TRBJ1-2; D uncertain. This CDR3 is 13 amino acids long. V lost 3 bases to trimming and J lost 8 bases, with 13 bases between them. Germline V gives CDR1 MNHEY, CDR2 SMNVEV (reference sequence). The CDR3: CASSLSGSGGYTF. CDR3 DNA: TGTGCCAGCAGTTTGTCAGGATCTGGAGGCTACACCTTC.

CDR3 in DNA: TGCGCCAGCAGCCAAGACGGGACAGGGTCTGAGACCCAGTACTTC. Its protein product is CASSQDGTGSETQYF. The chain couples TRBV4-3 to TRBJ2-5; 9 bases are shared with TRBD1. In germline, CDR1 is LGHNA, CDR2 YSLEER. V was clipped by 0 bases and J by 5 bases; unmatched bases: 4. This CDR3 is 15 amino acids long.

The chain uses TRBV10-3 and TRBJ2-5; D is ambiguous. CDR1 is ENHRY, CDR2 SYGVKD, per germline. V dropped 4 bases and J dropped 2 bases, with 8 bases sitting between them. This CDR3 is 13 amino acids long. CDR3 DNA: TGTGCCATCAGTGCTCCAGGACAAGAGACCCAGTACTTC. Protein: CAISAPGQETQYF.

This clone was detected once. The rearrangement joins TRBV10-1 to TRBJ2-1, with TRBD1 matching 7 bases. Trimming took 3 bases from V and 8 from J; bases not matched to a gene: 10. The length of the CDR3 is 15 residues. Germline CDR1 WNHNN, CDR2 SYGVQD (reference sequence). The CDR3 loop reads CASSDPKTGQDEQFF. Written as DNA, the CDR3 is TGCGCCAGCAGTGACCCTAAGACCGGACAGGATGAGCAGTTCTTC.

The J gene is TRBJ1-2, the V gene TRBV5-6; 8 bases match TRBD1. The germline V gene has CDR1 SGHDT and CDR2 YYEEEE. The V gene end was trimmed by 4 bases and the J gene end by 4 bases; junction bases not matched to a gene: 3. The CDR3 is 13 amino acids. The CDR3 DNA is TGTGCCAGCAGCCTACAGGGGGTCTATGGCTACACCTTC. Amino acid sequence: CASSLQGVYGYTF.

The rearrangement joins TRBV6-1 to TRBJ1-6, with D possibly matching TRBD1 (5 bases). CDR1 and CDR2 from the germline V gene are MNHNS and SASEGT. V shed 7 bases and J shed 3 bases, with 10 bases lying between them. The CDR3 covers 14 residues. CDR3 in DNA: TGTGCCAGCAAGGAGGGGAACTATAATTCACCCCTCCACTTT. Translating gives CASKEGNYNSPLHF.

The chain carries TRBV6-5 and TRBJ2-5; 10 positions match TRBD2. CDR1 and CDR2 (germline): MNHEY, SVGAGI. V gave up 6 bases and J gave up 2 bases; unmatched junction bases: 6. The CDR3 spans 15 residues. Here the CDR3 reads CASRAGGVPQETQYF. CDR3 nucleotides: TGTGCCAGCAGAGCGGGGGGGGTTCCGCAAGAGACCCAGTACTTC.